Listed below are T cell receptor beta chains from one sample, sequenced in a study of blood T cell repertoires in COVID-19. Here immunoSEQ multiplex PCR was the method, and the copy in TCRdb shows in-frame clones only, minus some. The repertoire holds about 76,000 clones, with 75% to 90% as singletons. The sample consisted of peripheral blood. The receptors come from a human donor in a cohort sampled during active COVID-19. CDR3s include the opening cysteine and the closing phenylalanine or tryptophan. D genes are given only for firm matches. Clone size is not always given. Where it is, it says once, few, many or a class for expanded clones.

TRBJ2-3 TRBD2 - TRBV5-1 CASSSRSGTSGTDTQYF TGCGCCAGCAGCTCCAGGTCCGGGACTAGCGGGACCGATACGCAGTATTTT
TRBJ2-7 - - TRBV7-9 CASSLEQGSYEQYF TGTGCCAGCAGCTTGGAACAGGGTTCCTACGAGCAGTACTTC
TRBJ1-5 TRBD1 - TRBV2 CASRDRVGSNQPQHF TGTGCCAGCAGGGACAGGGTTGGGTCCAATCAGCCCCAGCATTTT
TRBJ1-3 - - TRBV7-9 CASSLWGEGTIGDTIYF TGTGCCAGCAGCTTATGGGGAGAAGGAACGATCGGGGACACCATATATTTT
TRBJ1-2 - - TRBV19 CASSIEGGVAYGYTF TGTGCCAGTAGTATAGAAGGAGGGGTAGCCTATGGCTACACCTTC
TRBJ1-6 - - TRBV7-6 CASSLGSHSLNSPLHF TGTGCCAGCAGCTTAGGTTCCCACTCCCTTAATTCACCCCTCCACTTT
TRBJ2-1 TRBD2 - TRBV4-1 CASSQRLAGYEQFF TGCGCCAGCAGCCAACGACTAGCAGGATATGAGCAGTTCTTC
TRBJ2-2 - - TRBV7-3 CASRRANTGELFF TGTGCCAGCAGACGCGCGAACACCGGGGAGCTGTTTTTT
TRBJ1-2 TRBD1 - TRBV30 CAWRRDRGYGYTF TGTGCCTGGAGAAGGGACAGGGGCTATGGCTACACCTTC
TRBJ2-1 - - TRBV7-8 CASSPTGHVYNEQFF TGTGCCAGCAGCCCAACGGGACACGTATACAATGAGCAGTTCTTC
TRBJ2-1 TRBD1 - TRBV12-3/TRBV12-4 CASSFGTGNEQFF TGTGCCAGCAGTTTCGGGACAGGGAATGAGCAGTTCTTC
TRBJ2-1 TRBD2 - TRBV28 CASRLAGGPTHEQFF TGTGCCAGCAGACTAGCGGGAGGGCCGACACATGAGCAGTTCTTC
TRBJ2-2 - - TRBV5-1 CASSGGTANTGELFF TGCGCCAGCAGCGGAGGGACAGCGAACACCGGGGAGCTGTTTTTT
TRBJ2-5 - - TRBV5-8 CASSLDRGIETQYF TGTGCCAGCAGCTTGGATCGGGGGATAGAGACCCAGTACTTC
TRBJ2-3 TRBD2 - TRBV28 CASRGTSGYTDTQYF TGTGCCAGCAGGGGAACTAGCGGATACACAGATACGCAGTATTTT
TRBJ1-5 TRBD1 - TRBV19 CATDRWDQPQHF TGTGCCACGGACAGGTGGGATCAGCCCCAGCATTTT
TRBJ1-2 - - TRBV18 CASSTRRVYGYTF TGTGCCAGCTCTACCCGTAGAGTTTATGGCTACACCTTC
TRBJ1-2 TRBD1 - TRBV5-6 CASSTTGTGSDGYTF TGTGCCAGCAGCACTACCGGGACAGGGTCCGACGGCTACACCTTC
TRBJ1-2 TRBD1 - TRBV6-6 CASSPFDRDGYGYTF TGTGCCAGCAGCCCCTTTGACAGGGATGGGTATGGCTACACCTTC
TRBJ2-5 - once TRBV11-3 CASSSDGVDETQYF TGTGCCAGCAGCTCCGACGGGGTAGATGAGACCCAGTACTTC
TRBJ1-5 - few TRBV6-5 CASSSSTGNQPQHF TGTGCCAGCAGTTCCTCGACAGGTAATCAGCCCCAGCATTTT
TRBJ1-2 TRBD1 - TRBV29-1 CSVQRQGINGYTF TGCAGCGTTCAGAGACAGGGAATTAATGGCTACACCTTC
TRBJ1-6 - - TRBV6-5 CASSFTVNNSPLHF TGTGCCAGCAGTTTTACAGTAAATAATTCACCCCTCCACTTT
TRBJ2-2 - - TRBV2 CASRTEAGELFF TGTGCCAGCAGAACAGAAGCCGGGGAGCTGTTTTTT
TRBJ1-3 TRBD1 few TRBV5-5 CASSLGQGILSGNTIYF TGTGCCAGCAGCTTGGGACAGGGAATACTCTCTGGAAACACCATATATTTT
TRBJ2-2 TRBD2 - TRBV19 CASRAGTINTGELFF TGTGCCAGTAGGGCCGGGACTATTAACACCGGGGAGCTGTTTTTT
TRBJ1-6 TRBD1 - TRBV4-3 CASSQDLPLGQLVPPLHF TGCGCCAGCAGCCAAGATCTCCCCTTGGGACAGTTAGTTCCACCCCTCCACTTT
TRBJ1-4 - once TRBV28 CASSPGGAEEKLFF TGTGCCAGCAGTCCGGGGGGCGCGGAAGAAAAACTGTTTTTT
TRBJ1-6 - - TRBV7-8 CASSLGAGFLGSNSPLHF TGTGCCAGCAGCCTGGGGGCTGGATTCTTGGGTAGCAATTCACCCCTCCACTTT
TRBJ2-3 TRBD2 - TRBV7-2 CASSFPGTRSSHTQYF TGTGCCAGCAGCTTCCCCGGGACTAGGAGCTCTCATACGCAGTATTTT
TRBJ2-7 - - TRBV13 CASSNRPGAPEQYF TGTGCCAGCAGTAACCGGCCAGGGGCCCCCGAGCAGTACTTC
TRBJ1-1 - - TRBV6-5 CASSTRTGTTEAFF TGTGCCAGCAGTACACGAACAGGGACCACTGAAGCTTTCTTT
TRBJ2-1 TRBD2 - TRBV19 CASNAGLAGNNEQFF TGTGCCAGTAACGCTGGGCTAGCGGGTAACAATGAGCAGTTCTTC
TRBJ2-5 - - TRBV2 CASKLTSGVETQYF TGTGCCAGCAAATTAACATCGGGGGTTGAGACCCAGTACTTC
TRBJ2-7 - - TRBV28 CASKQGTSYEQYF TGTGCCAGCAAACAGGGTACCTCCTACGAGCAGTACTTC